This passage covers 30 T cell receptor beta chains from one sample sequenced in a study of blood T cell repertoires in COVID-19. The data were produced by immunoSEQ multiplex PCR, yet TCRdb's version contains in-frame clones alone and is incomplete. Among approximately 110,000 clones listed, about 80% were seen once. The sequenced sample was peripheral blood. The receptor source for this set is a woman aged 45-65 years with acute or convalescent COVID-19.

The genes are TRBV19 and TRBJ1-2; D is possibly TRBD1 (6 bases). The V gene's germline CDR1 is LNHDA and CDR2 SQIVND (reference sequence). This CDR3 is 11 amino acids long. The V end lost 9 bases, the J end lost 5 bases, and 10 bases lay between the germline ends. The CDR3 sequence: CASLQGYGYTF. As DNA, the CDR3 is TGTGCCAGCTTACAGGGATATGGCTACACCTTC.

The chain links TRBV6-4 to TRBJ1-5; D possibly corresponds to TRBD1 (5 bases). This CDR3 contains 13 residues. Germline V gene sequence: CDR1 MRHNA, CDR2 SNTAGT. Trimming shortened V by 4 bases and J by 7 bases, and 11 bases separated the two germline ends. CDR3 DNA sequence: TGTGCCAGCAGTGCCGAGACAGAACAGCCCCAGCATTTT. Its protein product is CASSAETEQPQHF.

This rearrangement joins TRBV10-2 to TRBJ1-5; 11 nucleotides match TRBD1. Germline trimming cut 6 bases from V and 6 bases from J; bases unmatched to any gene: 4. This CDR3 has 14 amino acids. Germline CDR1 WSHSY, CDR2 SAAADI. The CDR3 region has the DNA TGCGCCAGCAGGGACAGGGGGCTCAGTCAGCCCCAGCATTTT. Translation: CASRDRGLSQPQHF.

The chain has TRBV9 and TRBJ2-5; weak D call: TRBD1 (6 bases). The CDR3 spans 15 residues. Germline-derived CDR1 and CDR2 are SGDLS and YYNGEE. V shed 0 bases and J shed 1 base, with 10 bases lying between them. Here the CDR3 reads CASSVGTVVQETQYF. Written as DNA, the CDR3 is TGTGCCAGCAGCGTAGGGACAGTCGTCCAAGAGACCCAGTACTTC.

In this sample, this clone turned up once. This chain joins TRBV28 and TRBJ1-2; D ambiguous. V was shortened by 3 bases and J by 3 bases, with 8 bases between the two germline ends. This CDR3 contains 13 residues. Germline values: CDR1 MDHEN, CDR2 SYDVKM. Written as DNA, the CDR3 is TGTGCCAGCAGTTTTACAGTCCACTATGGCTACACCTTC. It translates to CASSFTVHYGYTF.

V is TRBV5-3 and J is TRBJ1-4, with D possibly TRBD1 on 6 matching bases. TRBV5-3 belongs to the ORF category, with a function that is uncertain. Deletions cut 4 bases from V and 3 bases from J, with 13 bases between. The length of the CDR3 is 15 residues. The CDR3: CARSPTGTANEKLFF. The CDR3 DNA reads TGTGCCAGAAGCCCAACAGGGACGGCTAATGAAAAACTGTTTTTT.

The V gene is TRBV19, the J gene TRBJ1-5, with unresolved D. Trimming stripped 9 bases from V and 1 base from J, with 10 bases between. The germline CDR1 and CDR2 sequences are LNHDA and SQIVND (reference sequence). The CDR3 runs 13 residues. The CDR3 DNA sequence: TGTGCCAGCGGAGGAATGAGCAATCAGCCCCAGCATTTT. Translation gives CASGGMSNQPQHF.

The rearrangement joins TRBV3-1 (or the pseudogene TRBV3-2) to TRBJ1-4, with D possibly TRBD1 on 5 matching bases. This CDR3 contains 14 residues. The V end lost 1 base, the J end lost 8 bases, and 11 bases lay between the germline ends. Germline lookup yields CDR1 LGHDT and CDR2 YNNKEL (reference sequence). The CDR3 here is CASSQVGAGEKLFF. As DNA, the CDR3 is TGTGCCAGCAGCCAAGTTGGGGCCGGGGAAAAACTGTTTTTT.

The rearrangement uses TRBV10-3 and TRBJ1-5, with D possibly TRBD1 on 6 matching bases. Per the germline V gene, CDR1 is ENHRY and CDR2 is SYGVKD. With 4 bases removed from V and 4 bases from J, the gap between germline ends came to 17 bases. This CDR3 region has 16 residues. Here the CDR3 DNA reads TGTGCCATCAGTGCTGGACAGTCCGCGGGTAATCAGCCCCAGCATTTT. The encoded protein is CAISAGQSAGNQPQHF.

This CDR3 reads CASSPGLAGGTDTQYF. CDR3 nucleotide sequence: TGTGCCAGCAGCCCTGGACTAGCGGGGGGCACAGATACGCAGTATTTT. The chain uses TRBV4-2 and TRBJ2-3, with TRBD2 identical over 13 bases. This CDR3 is 16 amino acids long. Germline-derived CDR1 and CDR2 are LGHNA and YNFKEQ. Germline trimming cut 4 bases from V and 1 base from J; bases unmatched to any gene: 2.

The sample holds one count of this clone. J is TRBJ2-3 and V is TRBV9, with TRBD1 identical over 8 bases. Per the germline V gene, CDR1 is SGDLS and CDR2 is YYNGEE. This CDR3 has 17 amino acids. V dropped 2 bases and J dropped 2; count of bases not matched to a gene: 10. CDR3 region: CASSVGAGGSFTDTQYF. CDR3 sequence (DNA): TGTGCCAGCAGCGTCGGGGCAGGGGGCTCCTTCACAGATACGCAGTATTTT.

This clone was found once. Written as DNA, the CDR3 is TGTGCCAGCCGGACAACGAACACCGGGGAGCTGTTTTTT. It translates to CASRTTNTGELFF. The rearrangement links TRBV7-9 to TRBJ2-2; D possibly corresponds to TRBD1 (5 bases). The CDR3 consists of 13 residues. From germline, CDR1 is SEHNR and CDR2 FQNEAQ (reference sequence). V was cut by 8 bases and J by 0 bases, with 7 bases left in between.

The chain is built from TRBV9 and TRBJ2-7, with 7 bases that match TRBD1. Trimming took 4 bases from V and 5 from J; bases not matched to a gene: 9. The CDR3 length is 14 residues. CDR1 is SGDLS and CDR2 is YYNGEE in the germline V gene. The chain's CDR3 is CASSTTGERDEQYF. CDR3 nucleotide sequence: TGTGCCAGCAGCACAACAGGGGAGCGCGACGAGCAGTACTTC. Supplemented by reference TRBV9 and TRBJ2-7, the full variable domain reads DSGVTQTPKHLITATGQRVTLRCSPRSGDLSVYWYQQSLDQGLQFLIQYYNGEERAKGNILERFSAQQFPDLHSELNLSSLELGDSALYFCASSTTGERDEQYFGPGTRLTVT.

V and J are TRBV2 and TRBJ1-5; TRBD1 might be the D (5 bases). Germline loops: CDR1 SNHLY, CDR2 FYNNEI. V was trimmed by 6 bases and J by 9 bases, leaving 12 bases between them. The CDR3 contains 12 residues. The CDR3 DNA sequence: TGTGCCAGCAGCGCAGGGTTGGGGCCCCAGCATTTT. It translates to CASSAGLGPQHF.

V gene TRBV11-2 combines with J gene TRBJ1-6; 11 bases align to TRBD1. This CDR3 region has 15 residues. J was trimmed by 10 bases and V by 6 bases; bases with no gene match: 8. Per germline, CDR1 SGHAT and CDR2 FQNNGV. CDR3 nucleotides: TGTGCCAGCAGGGGACAGGGGGGTAGGGAGTCACCCCTCCACTTT. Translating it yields CASRGQGGRESPLHF.

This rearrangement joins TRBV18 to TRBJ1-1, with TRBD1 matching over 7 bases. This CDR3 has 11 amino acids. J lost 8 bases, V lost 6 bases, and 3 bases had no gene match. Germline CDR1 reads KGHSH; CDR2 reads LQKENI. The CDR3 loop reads CASSQQGEAFF. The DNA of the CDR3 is TGTGCCAGCTCTCAACAGGGGGAAGCTTTCTTT.

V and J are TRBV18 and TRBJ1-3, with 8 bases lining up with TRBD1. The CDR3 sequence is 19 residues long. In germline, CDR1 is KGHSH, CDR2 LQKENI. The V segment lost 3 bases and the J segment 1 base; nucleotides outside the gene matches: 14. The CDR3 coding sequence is TGTGCCAGCTCACCGTCCGTATACAGGGGGATAAGTTCTGGAAACACCATATATTTT. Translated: CASSPSVYRGISSGNTIYF.

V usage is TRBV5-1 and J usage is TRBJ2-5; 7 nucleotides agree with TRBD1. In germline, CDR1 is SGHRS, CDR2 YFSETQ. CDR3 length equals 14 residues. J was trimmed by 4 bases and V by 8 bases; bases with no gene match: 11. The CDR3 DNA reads TGCGCCAGTTCCCTCCTTCAGGGGGTAGAGACCCAGTACTTC. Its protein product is CASSLLQGVETQYF.

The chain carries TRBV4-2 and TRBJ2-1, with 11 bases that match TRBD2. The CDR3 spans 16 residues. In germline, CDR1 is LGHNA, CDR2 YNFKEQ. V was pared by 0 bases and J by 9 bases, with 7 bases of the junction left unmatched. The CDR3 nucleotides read TGTGCCAGCAGCCAAGATACGGCTAGCGGGGGGAGTGAGCAGTTCTTC. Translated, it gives CASSQDTASGGSEQFF.

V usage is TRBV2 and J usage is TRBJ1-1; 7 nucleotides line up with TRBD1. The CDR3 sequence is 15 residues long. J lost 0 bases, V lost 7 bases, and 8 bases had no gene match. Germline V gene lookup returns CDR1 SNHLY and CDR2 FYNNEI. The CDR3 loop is CASILQGSMNTEAFF. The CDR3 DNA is TGTGCCAGCATCTTACAGGGGTCGATGAACACTGAAGCTTTCTTT.

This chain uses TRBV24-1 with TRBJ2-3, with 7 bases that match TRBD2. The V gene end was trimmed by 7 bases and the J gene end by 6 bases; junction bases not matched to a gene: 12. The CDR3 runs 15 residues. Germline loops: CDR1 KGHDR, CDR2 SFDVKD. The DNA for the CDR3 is TGTGCCACCAGCCTTACCGGGGGGTTTTCGGATACGCAGTATTTT. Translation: CATSLTGGFSDTQYF.

The CDR3 is CASSEQAGVGEQYF. The DNA of the CDR3 is TGTGCCAGCAGTGAACAAGCAGGGGTTGGCGAGCAGTACTTC. The chain joins TRBV25-1 to TRBJ2-7, with D perhaps TRBD1 (6 bases). CDR3 length: 14 residues. V gave up 2 bases and J gave up 6 bases, with 14 bases separating them. CDR1 and CDR2 (germline): MGHDK, SYGVNS.

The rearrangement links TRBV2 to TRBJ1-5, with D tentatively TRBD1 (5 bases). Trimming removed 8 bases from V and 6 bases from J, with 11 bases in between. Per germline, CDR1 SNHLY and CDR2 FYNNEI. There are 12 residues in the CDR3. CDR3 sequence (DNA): TGTGCCAGCGACATAGGGGTTCAGCCCCAGCATTTT. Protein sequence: CASDIGVQPQHF.

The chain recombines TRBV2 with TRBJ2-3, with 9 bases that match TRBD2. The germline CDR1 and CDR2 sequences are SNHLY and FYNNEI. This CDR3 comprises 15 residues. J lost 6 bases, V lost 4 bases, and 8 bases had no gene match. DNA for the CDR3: TGTGCCAGCAGTGGGCTAGCGGGGATTACGGATACGCAGTATTTT. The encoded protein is CASSGLAGITDTQYF.

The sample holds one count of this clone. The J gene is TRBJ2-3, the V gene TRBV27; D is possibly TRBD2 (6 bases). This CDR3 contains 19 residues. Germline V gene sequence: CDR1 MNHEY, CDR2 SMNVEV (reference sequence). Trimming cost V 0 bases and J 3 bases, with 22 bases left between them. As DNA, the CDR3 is TGTGCCAGCAGTTTATCCGTGCCCCCACGGGGGATTGGGACAGATACGCAGTATTTT. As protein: CASSLSVPPRGIGTDTQYF.

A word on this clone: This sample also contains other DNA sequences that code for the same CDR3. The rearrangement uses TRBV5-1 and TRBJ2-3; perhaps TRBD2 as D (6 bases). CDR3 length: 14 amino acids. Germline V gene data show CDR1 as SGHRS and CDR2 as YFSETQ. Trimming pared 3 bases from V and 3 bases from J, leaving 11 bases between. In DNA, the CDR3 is TGCGCCAGCAGCTCGGGGGAAGGGACAGATACGCAGTATTTT. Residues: CASSSGEGTDTQYF.

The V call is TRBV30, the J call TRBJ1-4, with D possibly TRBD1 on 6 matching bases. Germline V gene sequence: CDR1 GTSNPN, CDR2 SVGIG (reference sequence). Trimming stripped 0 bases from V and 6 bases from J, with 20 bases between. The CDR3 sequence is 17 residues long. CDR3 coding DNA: TGTGCCTGGAGTGTATACTATCGGGGGGAGGGGGATGAAAAACTGTTTTTT. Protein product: CAWSVYYRGEGDEKLFF.

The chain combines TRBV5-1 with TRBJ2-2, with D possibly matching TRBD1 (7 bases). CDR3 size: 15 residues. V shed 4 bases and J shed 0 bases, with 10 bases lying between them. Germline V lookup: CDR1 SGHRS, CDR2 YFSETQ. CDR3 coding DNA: TGCGCCAGCAGCCGCGGGACAGCGAACACCGGGGAGCTGTTTTTT. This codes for CASSRGTANTGELFF.

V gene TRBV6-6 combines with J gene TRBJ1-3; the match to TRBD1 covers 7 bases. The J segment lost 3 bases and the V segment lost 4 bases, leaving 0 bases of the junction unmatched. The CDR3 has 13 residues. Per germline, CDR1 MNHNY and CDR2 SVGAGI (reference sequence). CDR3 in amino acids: CASSWDSGNTIYF. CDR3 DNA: TGTGCCAGCAGTTGGGACAGTGGAAACACCATATATTTT.

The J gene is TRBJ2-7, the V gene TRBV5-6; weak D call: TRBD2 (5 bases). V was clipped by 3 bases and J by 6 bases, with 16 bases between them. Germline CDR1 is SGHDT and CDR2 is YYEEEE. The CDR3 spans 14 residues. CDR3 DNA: TGTGCCAGCAGCTCTCAGCGGAGCTCGCGCGAGCAGTACTTC. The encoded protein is CASSSQRSSREQYF.